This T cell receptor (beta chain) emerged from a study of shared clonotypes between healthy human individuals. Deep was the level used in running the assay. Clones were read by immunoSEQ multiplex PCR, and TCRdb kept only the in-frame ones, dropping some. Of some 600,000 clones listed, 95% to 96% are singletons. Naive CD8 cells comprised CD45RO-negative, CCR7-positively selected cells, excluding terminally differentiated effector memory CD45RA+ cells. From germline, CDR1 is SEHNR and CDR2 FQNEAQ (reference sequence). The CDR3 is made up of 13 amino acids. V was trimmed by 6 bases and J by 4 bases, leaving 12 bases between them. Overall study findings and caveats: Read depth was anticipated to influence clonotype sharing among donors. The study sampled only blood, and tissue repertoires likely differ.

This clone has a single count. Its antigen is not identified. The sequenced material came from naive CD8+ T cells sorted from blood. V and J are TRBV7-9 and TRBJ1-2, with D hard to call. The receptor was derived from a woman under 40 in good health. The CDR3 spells CASSDGPGYGYTF. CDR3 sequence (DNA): TGTGCCAGCAGTGATGGACCGGGCTATGGCTACACCTTC.